This note documents a single T cell receptor beta chain sequence. What it binds is not known. This sample was taken from a study of vaccination effects on CD4 cells after COVID-19. Whole-study context: Participants were vaccinated with two doses of either the BNT162b2 or mRNA-1273 vaccine.

The ViraFEST assay expanded antigen-specific CD4+ T cells with viral peptide pools before sequencing. Subsequent to a culture period of approximately 11 days, CD4+ T cells were isolated. Nobody among the vaccine recipients had prior SARS-CoV-2 infection (nucleocapsid antibodies were negative). The table came from immunoSEQ multiplex PCR; TCRdb's copy has only in-frame clones and leaves some out. The table has 20,000 to 25,000 clones, approximately 70% seen once. The CDR3 extends over 14 amino acids. The germline V gene has CDR1 PRHDT and CDR2 FYEKMQ (reference sequence). The junction had 5 bases not matched to a gene; V was cut back by 0 bases and J by 8 bases. Overall study findings and caveats: Both infection-induced and vaccine-induced clones contracted markedly at late post-vaccination timepoints. There were few convalescent patients in the study and no early post-infection timepoints.

The clonotype was recovered from a human donor who received a COVID-19 vaccine. The V and J genes are TRBV13 and TRBJ1-2, with 8 bases matching TRBD1. Here the sequenced sample was CD4+ T cells from PBMCs cultured with HCoV-NL63 spike peptides, taken before COVID-19 vaccination. CDR3 protein: CASSLGGRGQGYTF. The CDR3 bases are TGTGCCAGCAGCTTAGGAGGCAGGGGGCAAGGCTACACCTTC.